One sample yielded the 8 T cell receptor beta chains listed below, sequenced in a study of blood T cells in healthy people across ages (dated by TCRdb to about 2015). Libraries were constructed by 5' RACE. Sequencing used an Illumina HiSeq 2500. A second PCR of roughly 6 to 11 cycles was performed with a sample-barcoded 5' primer and a J-beta primer mix. TCRdb trimmed the raw reads at Q25, called clones with MiXCR and kept productive beta chains. CDR3 protein duplicates are merged, each entry listing the most common genes and DNA. This sample lists 750,000 to 850,000 distinct CDR3 sequences; around 25% were detected once. Clones ranked in the top ten supply 3% to 4.5% of the sample. This sample was shared with a second study, whose subject was T cells of mothers and their children.

Sequences were obtained from blood. These receptors came from a boy under 18 in good health.

The genes are TRBV12-3 or TRBV12-4 and TRBJ2-7, with D unclear. The CDR3 is 12 residues long. V lost 3 bases and J lost 11, with 14 bases in between. This chain's CDR3 is CASSLSLTREYF. CDR3 DNA: TGTGCCAGCAGTTTGTCTCTGACGAGAGAGTACTTC.

This clonotype was detected only a few times. The chain has TRBV6-2 or TRBV6-3 and TRBJ2-2; 9 nucleotides agree with TRBD1. CDR1 and CDR2 (germline): MNHEY, SVGEGT. V lost 7 bases, J lost 0 bases, and 3 bases stayed unmatched. The CDR3 runs 15 residues. The CDR3 loop is CASTRQGANTGELFF. In nucleotides, the CDR3 is TGTGCCAGCACCCGACAGGGGGCGAACACCGGGGAGCTGTTTTTT.

This clonotype was seen many times. One junction end does not reproduce the germline sequence, and a read error may be involved. This chain joins TRBV24-1 and TRBJ2-2; the match to TRBD2 covers 9 bases. This CDR3 contains 15 residues. CDR1 and CDR2 (germline): KGHDR, SFDVKD. In nucleotides, the CDR3 is TGTGCCACCAGTCCATCTAGCGGGAACCCCGGGGAGCTGTTTTTT. Its protein product is CATSPSSGNPGELFF.

The chain joins TRBV7-2 to TRBJ2-5; 8 positions match TRBD2. The CDR3 extends over 16 amino acids. Germline CDR1 is SGHTA and CDR2 is FQGNSA. V lost 1 base to trimming and J lost 1 base; unmatched junction nucleotides: 5. DNA of the CDR3: TGTGCCAGCAGCTTAGTCCCGCGGGGGGTCCAAGAGACCCAGTACTTC. Its translation: CASSLVPRGVQETQYF. The full variable domain, in which reference TRBV7-2 and TRBJ2-5 provide the parts outside the CDR3, is GAGVSQSPSNKVTEKGKDVELRCDPISGHTALYWYRQSLGQGLEFLIYFQGNSAPDKSGLPSDRFSAERTGGSVSTLTIQRTQQEDSAVYLCASSLVPRGVQETQYFGPGTRLLVL.

The rearrangement links TRBV5-8 to TRBJ1-3; D is ambiguous. CDR1 SGHTS and CDR2 YDEGEE come from the germline V gene. The CDR3 covers 17 residues. Trimming removed 0 bases from V and 0 bases from J, with 13 bases in between. The CDR3 loop is CASSLDAPSYSGNTIYF. The CDR3, as DNA: TGTGCCAGCAGCTTGGATGCGCCAAGTTACTCTGGAAACACCATATATTTT.

The rearrangement uses TRBV6-1 and TRBJ1-5; TRBD1 agrees at 9 bases. Germline V gene data show CDR1 as MNHNS and CDR2 as SASEGT. The junction had 9 bases not matched to a gene; V was cut back by 6 bases and J by 6 bases. CDR3 size: 15 residues. CDR3 amino acids: CASSDGTGYFQPQHF. CDR3 nucleotides: TGTGCCAGCAGCGACGGGACAGGGTATTTTCAGCCCCAGCATTTT.

This clonotype showed up just a few times. V gene TRBV4-2 combines with J gene TRBJ1-1; D might be TRBD1 (5 bases). The germline gives CDR1 LGHNA, CDR2 YNFKEQ. Trimming cost V 0 bases and J 1 base, with 15 bases left between them. The CDR3 is 17 residues long. The CDR3 DNA is TGTGCCAGCAGCCAAGATCTCATGGGGGTGAGGAACACTGAAGCTTTCTTT. This sequence encodes CASSQDLMGVRNTEAFF.

The genes are TRBV6-2 or TRBV6-3 and TRBJ1-1; D may be TRBD1 (5 bases). The V gene's germline CDR1 is MNHEY and CDR2 SVGEGT. Trimming took off 6 bases at V and 4 bases at J, with 18 bases between the two ends. CDR3 length: 15 residues. CDR3 protein: CASSPVRGAGTEAFF. The CDR3 nucleotides read TGTGCCAGCAGCCCGGTACGGGGCGCCGGCACTGAAGCTTTCTTT.